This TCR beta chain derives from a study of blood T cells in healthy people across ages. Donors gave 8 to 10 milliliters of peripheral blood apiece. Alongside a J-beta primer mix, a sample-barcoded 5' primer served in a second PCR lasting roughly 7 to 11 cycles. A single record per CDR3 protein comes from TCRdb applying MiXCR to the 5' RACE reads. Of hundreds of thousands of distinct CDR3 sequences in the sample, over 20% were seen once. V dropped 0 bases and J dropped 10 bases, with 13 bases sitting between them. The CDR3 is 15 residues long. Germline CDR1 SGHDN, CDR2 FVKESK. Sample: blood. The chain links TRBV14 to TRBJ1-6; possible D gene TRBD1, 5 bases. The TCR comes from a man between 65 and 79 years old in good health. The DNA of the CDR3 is TGTGCCAGCAGCCAAGACGGGCAGGGTCTCTCACCCCTCCACTTT. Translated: CASSQDGQGLSPLHF. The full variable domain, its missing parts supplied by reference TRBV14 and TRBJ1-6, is EAGVTQFPSHSVIEKGQTVTLRCDPISGHDNLYWYRRVMGKEIKFLLHFVKESKQDESGMPNNRFLAERTGGTYSTLKVQPAELEDSGVYFCASSQDGQGLSPLHFGNGTRLTVT.